Shown below are 18 T cell receptor beta chains from a single sample sequenced in a study of cytomegalovirus exposure and HLA in healthy donors. Primers included in the PCR were 60 Vbeta and 13 Jbeta primers. The repertoire was sequenced with immunoSEQ multiplex PCR; TCRdb's copy has only in-frame clones and lacks some. The table lists approximately 150,000 clones, about a tenth of them singletons. Sequencing input: PBMCs. The receptor source for this set is a male donor in good health and CMV-seronegative.

The J gene is TRBJ2-5, the V gene TRBV5-6, with a weak D call TRBD2 (5 bases). The CDR3 contains 13 residues. Trimming cost V 0 bases and J 10 bases, with 13 bases left between them. Germline V gives CDR1 SGHDT, CDR2 YYEEEE. CDR3 coding DNA: TGTGCCAGCAGCTTGGGATTAGCCGGGATCCAGTACTTC. It encodes CASSLGLAGIQYF. The full variable domain, rest sourced from reference TRBV5-6 and TRBJ2-5, is DAGVTQSPTHLIKTRGQQVTLRCSPKSGHDTVSWYQQALGQGPQFIFQYYEEEERQRGNFPDRFSGHQFPNYSSELNVNALLLGDSALYLCASSLGLAGIQYFGPGTRLLVL.

This rearrangement joins TRBV4-3 to TRBJ2-5; 7 positions match TRBD1. Germline CDR1 reads LGHNA; CDR2 reads YSLEER. This CDR3 contains 15 residues. J gave up 5 bases and V 7 bases, and 13 bases lay outside the gene matches. CDR3 sequence reads: CASTPSGARGETQYF. The CDR3 DNA follows: TGCGCCAGCACCCCCAGTGGGGCCAGGGGGGAGACCCAGTACTTC.

The chain joins TRBV7-8 to TRBJ1-6; 7 nucleotides align to TRBD1. Germline V CDR1 and CDR2: SGHVS, FQNEAQ. The CDR3 is 15 residues long. Trimming at V came to 5 bases and at J to 7 bases, leaving 8 bases not matched to a gene. CDR3 nucleotide sequence: TGTGCCAGCAGCCCGGCCCTCAGGGGGAATTCACCCCTCCACTTT. It translates to CASSPALRGNSPLHF.

This clone appeared a few times. The chain is built from TRBV11-2 and TRBJ2-2; D is perhaps TRBD1 (6 bases). Trimming cost V 3 bases and J 2 bases, with 13 bases left between them. Germline loops: CDR1 SGHAT, CDR2 FQNNGV. The CDR3 is 16 residues long. This CDR3 is CASSFSGTLNTGELFF. DNA of the CDR3: TGTGCCAGCAGCTTCTCCGGGACACTTAACACCGGGGAGCTGTTTTTT.

This clone was recorded a few times. The chain uses TRBV7-9 and TRBJ2-7, with 8 bases fitting TRBD2. This CDR3 is built from 15 residues. Germline-derived CDR1 and CDR2 are SEHNR and FQNEAQ (reference sequence). V shed 5 bases and J 2 bases; nucleotides not matched to a gene: 8. The CDR3 DNA follows: TGTGCCAGCAGCCTCGGGGGGGCGAGGACCTACGAGCAGTACTTC. As protein: CASSLGGARTYEQYF.

The CDR3 DNA follows: TGCAGCGCCACAGGGGGGTCAACAGGCGGGGAGCTGTTTTTT. Protein sequence: CSATGGSTGGELFF. V gene TRBV29-1 combines with J gene TRBJ2-2, with TRBD1 matching over 8 bases. CDR1 is SQVTM and CDR2 is ANQGSEA in the germline V gene. The CDR3 has 14 amino acids. V was pared by 7 bases and J by 7 bases, with 11 bases of the junction left unmatched.

This sequence joins TRBV2 and TRBJ1-6; maybe TRBD1 (6 bases). The CDR3 length is 17 residues. With 5 bases removed from V and 9 bases from J, the gap between germline ends came to 23 bases. Germline loops: CDR1 SNHLY, CDR2 FYNNEI. CDR3 residues: CASSPSVGGFLRSPLHF. The CDR3 coding sequence is TGTGCCAGCAGTCCCAGCGTAGGGGGATTCCTTCGTTCACCCCTCCACTTT. Complete variable domain (other parts from reference TRBV2 and TRBJ1-6): EPEVTQTPSHQVTQMGQEVILRCVPISNHLYFYWYRQILGQKVEFLVSFYNNEISEKSEIFDDQFSVERPDGSNFTLKIRSTKLEDSAMYFCASSPSVGGFLRSPLHFGNGTRLTVT.

V is TRBV9 and J is TRBJ1-3; D not certain. CDR3 length: 15 amino acids. The germline gives CDR1 SGDLS, CDR2 YYNGEE. Between the trimmed V and J ends, which lost 7 bases and 4 bases, there was a span of 18 bases. The CDR3 nucleotides are TGTGCCAGCGGAGACTTAGCGTACAGCGGAAACACCATATATTTT. It is translated as CASGDLAYSGNTIYF.

This clone was recorded a few times. The chain couples TRBV10-3 to TRBJ2-7; D possibly corresponds to TRBD1 (5 bases). The V gene lost 3 bases and the J gene lost 5 bases, with 8 bases spanning the gap. CDR3 length: 12 amino acids. The germline V gene has CDR1 ENHRY and CDR2 SYGVKD. The CDR3 DNA follows: TGTGCCATCAGTGAAAAAGGGGACGAGCAGTACTTC. Its translation: CAISEKGDEQYF.

The V gene is TRBV6-5, the J gene TRBJ2-2, with TRBD2 matching over 10 bases. The CDR3 is made up of 15 amino acids. The germline gives CDR1 MNHEY, CDR2 SVGAGI. The V segment lost 10 bases and the J segment 4 bases; nucleotides outside the gene matches: 9. Here the CDR3 reads CATQRGGPGTGELFF. The CDR3 DNA sequence: TGTGCCACCCAGCGGGGGGGCCCGGGCACCGGGGAGCTGTTTTTT.

This chain links TRBV7-2 with TRBJ2-7, with 7 bases that match TRBD1. Trimming removed 2 bases from V and 2 bases from J; junction bases left unmatched: 6. CDR3 length: 15 residues. Germline loops: CDR1 SGHTA, CDR2 FQGNSA. DNA for the CDR3: TGTGCCAGCAGCTTATCAACAGGGGTTACCTACGAGCAGTACTTC. This encodes CASSLSTGVTYEQYF.

This clone was observed a handful of times. CDR3: CATRTSGGLETQYF. DNA of the CDR3: TGTGCCACCCGGACTAGCGGGGGGTTGGAGACCCAGTACTTC. V gene TRBV5-4 combines with J gene TRBJ2-5; TRBD2 aligns across 14 bases. V shed 9 bases and J 5 bases; nucleotides not matched to a gene: 6. CDR1 is SGHNT and CDR2 is YYREEE in the germline V gene (reference sequence). This CDR3 region has 14 residues.

This clone was found a few times. The chain joins TRBV10-3 to TRBJ2-2; tentative D call: TRBD2 (5 bases). Germline V gene sequence: CDR1 ENHRY, CDR2 SYGVKD. V was cut by 3 bases and J by 5 bases, with 19 bases left in between. The CDR3 spans 17 residues. The CDR3 DNA reads TGTGCCATCAGTGACGAGGGCGCGGGCGTGGGGACCGGGGAGCTGTTTTTT. Amino acids: CAISDEGAGVGTGELFF.

The chain has TRBV4-3 and TRBJ1-5, with no clear D. CDR1 LGHNA and CDR2 YSLEER come from the germline V gene. Trimming left V 0 bases short and J 9 bases short, with 12 bases between. CDR3 length: 14 amino acids. CDR3 DNA: TGCGCCAGCAGCCAAGACGGCCGGCGAGGGCCCCAGCATTTT. Protein product: CASSQDGRRGPQHF.

The chain combines TRBV9 with TRBJ2-2; 7 nucleotides line up with TRBD1. J lost 5 bases, V lost 4 bases, and 11 bases had no gene match. There are 16 residues in the CDR3. Germline lookup yields CDR1 SGDLS and CDR2 YYNGEE. The CDR3 here is CASSTRSGGQTGELFF. In nucleotides, the CDR3 is TGTGCCAGCAGCACCCGATCAGGGGGTCAGACCGGGGAGCTGTTTTTT. The entire variable domain, with the rest obtained from reference TRBV9 and TRBJ2-2, is as follows: DSGVTQTPKHLITATGQRVTLRCSPRSGDLSVYWYQQSLDQGLQFLIQYYNGEERAKGNILERFSAQQFPDLHSELNLSSLELGDSALYFCASSTRSGGQTGELFFGEGSRLTVL.

A few counts support this clone. This CDR3 is CASSLGSGSAKNIQYF. In DNA form, the CDR3 reads TGTGCCAGCAGCTTGGGGAGCGGGAGCGCCAAAAACATTCAGTACTTC. The rearrangement joins TRBV5-6 to TRBJ2-4, with TRBD2 matching over 8 bases. The trim removed 0 bases at V and 1 base at J, leaving 3 bases unmatched. CDR1 and CDR2 from the germline V gene are SGHDT and YYEEEE. The CDR3 totals 16 residues.

The chain links TRBV4-2 to TRBJ1-1; no reliable D call. The CDR3 runs to 15 residues. Per the germline V gene, CDR1 is LGHNA and CDR2 is YNFKEQ. The ends were cut back, 1 base at V and 4 bases at J, with 13 bases in the middle. In DNA form, the CDR3 reads TGTGCCAGCAGCCAAGCCGGGGAGTCGGGCACTGAAGCTTTCTTT. Its protein is CASSQAGESGTEAFF.

The rearrangement joins TRBV5-1 to TRBJ1-2; D gene ambiguous. V was cut by 4 bases and J by 4 bases, with 14 bases left in between. Germline assignment: CDR1 SGHRS and CDR2 YFSETQ. The CDR3 sequence is 14 residues long. The CDR3 loop reads CASSLELPGYGYTF. The CDR3 nucleotides read TGCGCCAGCAGCCTGGAGCTGCCGGGCTATGGCTACACCTTC.